The 2 T cell receptor beta chains below come from one sample, sequenced in a study of T-cell memory formation after mild COVID-19. TCRdb reprocessed the 5' RACE reads with MiXCR, giving one entry per CDR3 protein. The repertoire holds about 210,000 distinct CDR3 sequences, with roughly a tenth as singletons. The sample consisted of PBMCs or a T cell subset sorted from them (not recorded which). The receptors originated from a man between 18 and 29 years old who had mild COVID-19 (a few samples of this study predate the infection). Cell type and time point are not known.

This rearrangement joins TRBV12-3 or TRBV12-4 to TRBJ2-3; D is perhaps TRBD1 or TRBD2 (5 bases each). CDR3 length: 14 residues. Trimming stripped 6 bases from V and 2 bases from J, with 12 bases between. Here the CDR3 reads CASSRGEPTDTQYF. The DNA for the CDR3 is TGTGCCAGCAGCCGAGGGGAACCCACAGATACGCAGTATTTT.

Only a few counts were recorded for this clonotype. The rearrangement uses TRBV20-1 and TRBJ2-3, with a possible D match to TRBD1 (5 bases). The V and J ends lost 5 bases and 2 bases respectively, with 11 bases between them. The germline V gene has CDR1 DFQATT and CDR2 SNEGSKA (reference sequence). The CDR3 has 13 residues. The CDR3 sequence: CSAQGRLTDTQYF. The CDR3 nucleotides are TGCAGTGCTCAGGGCAGACTCACAGATACGCAGTATTTT.